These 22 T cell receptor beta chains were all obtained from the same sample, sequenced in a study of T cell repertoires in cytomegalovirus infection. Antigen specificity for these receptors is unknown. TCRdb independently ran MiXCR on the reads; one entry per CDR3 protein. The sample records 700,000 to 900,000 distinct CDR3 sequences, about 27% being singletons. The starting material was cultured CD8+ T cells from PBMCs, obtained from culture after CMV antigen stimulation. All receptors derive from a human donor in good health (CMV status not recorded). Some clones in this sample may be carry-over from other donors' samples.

The chain's CDR3 is CSVGTFRTSYEQYF. The CDR3 DNA follows: TGCAGCGTTGGGACATTCCGAACCTCCTACGAGCAGTACTTC. The V and J genes are TRBV29-1 and TRBJ2-7; tentatively, D is TRBD1 (5 bases). The CDR3 totals 14 residues. Between the trimmed V and J ends, which lost 4 bases and 0 bases, there was a span of 13 bases. Germline V gives CDR1 SQVTM, CDR2 ANQGSEA.

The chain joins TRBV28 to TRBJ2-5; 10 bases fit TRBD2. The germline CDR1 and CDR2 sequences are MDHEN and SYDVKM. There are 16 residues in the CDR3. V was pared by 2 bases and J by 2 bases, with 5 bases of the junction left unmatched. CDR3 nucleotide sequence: TGTGCCAGCAGTTTAGGCACTAGCGGGGCGCAAGAGACCCAGTACTTC. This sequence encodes CASSLGTSGAQETQYF.

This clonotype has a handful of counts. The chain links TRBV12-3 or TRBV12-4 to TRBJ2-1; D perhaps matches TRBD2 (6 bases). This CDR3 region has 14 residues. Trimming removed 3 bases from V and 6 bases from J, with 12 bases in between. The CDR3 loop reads CASSFPGVINEQFF. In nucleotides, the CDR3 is TGTGCCAGCAGTTTTCCGGGGGTAATCAATGAGCAGTTCTTC.

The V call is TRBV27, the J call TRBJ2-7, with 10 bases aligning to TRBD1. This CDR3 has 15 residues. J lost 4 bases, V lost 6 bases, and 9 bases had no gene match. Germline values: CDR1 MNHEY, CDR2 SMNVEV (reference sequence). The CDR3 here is CASSRGTGEVYEQYF. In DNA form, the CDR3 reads TGTGCCAGCAGCCGAGGGACAGGGGAGGTATACGAGCAGTACTTC.

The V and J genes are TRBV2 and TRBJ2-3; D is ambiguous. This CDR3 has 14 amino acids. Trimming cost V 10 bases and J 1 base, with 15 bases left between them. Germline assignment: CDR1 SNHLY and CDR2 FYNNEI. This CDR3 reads CATSRQRGTDTQYF. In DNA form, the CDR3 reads TGTGCCACCTCGCGACAAAGGGGCACAGATACGCAGTATTTT.

CDR3 DNA sequence: TGTGCCAGCCGGGGGGTCGGGGAAAAACTGTTTTTT. It codes for CASRGVGEKLFF. The chain uses TRBV7-9 and TRBJ1-4; possibly TRBD1 for D (5 bases). Trimming removed 8 bases at V and 8 bases at J, with 12 bases between. This CDR3 comprises 12 residues. The V gene's germline CDR1 is SEHNR and CDR2 FQNEAQ (reference sequence). Looking up the rest from reference TRBV7-9 and TRBJ1-4 gives the full variable domain: DTGVSQNPRHKITKRGQNVTFRCDPISEHNRLYWYRQTLGQGPEFLTYFQNEAQLEKSRLLSDRFSAERPKGSFSTLEIQRTEQGDSAMYLCASRGVGEKLFFGSGTQLSVL.

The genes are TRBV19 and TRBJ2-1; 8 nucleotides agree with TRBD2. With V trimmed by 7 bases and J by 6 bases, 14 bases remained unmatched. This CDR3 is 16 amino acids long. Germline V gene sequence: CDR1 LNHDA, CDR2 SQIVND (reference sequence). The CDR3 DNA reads TGTGCCAGTACCCCACCCGAGCGGGGGCCCCGCAATGAGCAGTTCTTC. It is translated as CASTPPERGPRNEQFF. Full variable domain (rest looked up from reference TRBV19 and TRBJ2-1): DGGITQSPKYLFRKEGQNVTLSCEQNLNHDAMYWYRQDPGQGLRLIYYSQIVNDFQKGDIAEGYSVSREKKESFPLTVTSAQKNPTAFYLCASTPPERGPRNEQFFGPGTRLTVL.

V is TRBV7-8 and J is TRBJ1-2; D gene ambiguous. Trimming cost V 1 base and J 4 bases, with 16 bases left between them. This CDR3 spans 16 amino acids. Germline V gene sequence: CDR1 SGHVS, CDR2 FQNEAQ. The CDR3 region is CASSLEIYTYGYGYTF. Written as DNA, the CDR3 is TGTGCCAGCAGCTTAGAGATCTACACCTACGGCTATGGCTACACCTTC.

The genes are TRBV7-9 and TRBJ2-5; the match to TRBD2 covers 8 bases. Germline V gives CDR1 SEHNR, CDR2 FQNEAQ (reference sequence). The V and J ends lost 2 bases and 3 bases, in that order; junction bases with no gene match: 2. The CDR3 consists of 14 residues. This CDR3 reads CASSLWRGEETQYF. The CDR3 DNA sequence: TGTGCCAGCAGCTTATGGCGGGGGGAAGAGACCCAGTACTTC.

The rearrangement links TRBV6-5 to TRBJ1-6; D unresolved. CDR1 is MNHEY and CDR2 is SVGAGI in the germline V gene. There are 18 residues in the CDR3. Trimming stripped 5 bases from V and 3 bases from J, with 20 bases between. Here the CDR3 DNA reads TGTGCCAGCAGTGACCTGCCCTTCAAAGTTGGCTATAATTCACCCCTCCACTTT. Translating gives CASSDLPFKVGYNSPLHF.

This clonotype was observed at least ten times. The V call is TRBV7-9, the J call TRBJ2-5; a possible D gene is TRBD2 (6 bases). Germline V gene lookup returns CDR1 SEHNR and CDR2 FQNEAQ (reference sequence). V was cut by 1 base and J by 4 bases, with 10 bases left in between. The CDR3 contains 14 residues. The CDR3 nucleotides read TGTGCCAGCAGCTTAGGAGGTAGCGGAGAGACCCAGTACTTC. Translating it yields CASSLGGSGETQYF.

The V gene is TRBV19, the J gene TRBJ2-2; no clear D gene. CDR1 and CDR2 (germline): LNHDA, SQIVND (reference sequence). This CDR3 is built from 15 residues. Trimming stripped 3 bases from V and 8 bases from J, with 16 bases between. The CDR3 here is CASSILLGWEGELFF. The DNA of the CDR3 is TGTGCCAGTAGTATTCTTTTAGGCTGGGAAGGGGAGCTGTTTTTT.

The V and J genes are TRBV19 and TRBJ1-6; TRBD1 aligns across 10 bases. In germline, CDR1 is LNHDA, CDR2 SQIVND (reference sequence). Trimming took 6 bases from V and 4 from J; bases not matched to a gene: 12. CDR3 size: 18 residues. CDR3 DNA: TGTGCCAGTAGCCAACTCCCGGGACAGGGGTTTTATAATTCACCCCTCCACTTT. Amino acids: CASSQLPGQGFYNSPLHF.

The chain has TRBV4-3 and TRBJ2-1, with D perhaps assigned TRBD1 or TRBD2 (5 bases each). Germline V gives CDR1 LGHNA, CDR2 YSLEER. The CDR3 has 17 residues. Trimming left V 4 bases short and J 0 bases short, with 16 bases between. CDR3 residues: CASSLKPGRSSYNEQFF. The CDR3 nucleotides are TGCGCCAGCAGCCTAAAACCGGGACGAAGCTCCTACAATGAGCAGTTCTTC.

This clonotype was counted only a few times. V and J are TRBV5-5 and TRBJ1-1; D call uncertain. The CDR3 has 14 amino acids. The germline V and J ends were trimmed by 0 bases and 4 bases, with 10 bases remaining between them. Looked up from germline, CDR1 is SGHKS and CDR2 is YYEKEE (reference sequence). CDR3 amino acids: CASSLGQLPTEAFF. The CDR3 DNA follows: TGTGCCAGCAGCTTGGGGCAGCTACCCACTGAAGCTTTCTTT.

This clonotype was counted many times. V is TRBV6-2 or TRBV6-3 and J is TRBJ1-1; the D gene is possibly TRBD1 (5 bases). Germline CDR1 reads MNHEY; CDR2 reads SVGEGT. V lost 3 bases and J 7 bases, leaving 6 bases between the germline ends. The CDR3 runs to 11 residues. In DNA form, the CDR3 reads TGTGCCAGCAGTTATGGGGGTGAAGCTTTCTTT. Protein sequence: CASSYGGEAFF.

The CDR3 reads CASSVGTSGGAYEQFF. CDR3 DNA: TGTGCCAGCAGCGTAGGGACTAGCGGGGGGGCTTATGAGCAGTTCTTC. The chain recombines TRBV9 with TRBJ2-1; TRBD2 matches 15 bases. V lost 0 bases to trimming and J lost 8 bases; unmatched junction nucleotides: 3. Germline CDR1 reads SGDLS; CDR2 reads YYNGEE. The CDR3 spans 16 residues.

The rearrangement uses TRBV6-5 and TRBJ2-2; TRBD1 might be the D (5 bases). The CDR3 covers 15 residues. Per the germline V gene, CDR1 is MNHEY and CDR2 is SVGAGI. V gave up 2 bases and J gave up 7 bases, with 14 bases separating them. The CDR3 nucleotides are TGTGCCAGCAGTTACGCTACAGGAAACCACGGGGAGCTGTTTTTT. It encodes CASSYATGNHGELFF.

Here the CDR3 reads CASSYSHSEYGYTF. The DNA of the CDR3 is TGTGCCAGCAGTTACTCGCACAGCGAATATGGCTACACCTTC. The rearrangement joins TRBV6-5 to TRBJ1-2; D not certain. Trimming stripped 0 bases from V and 5 bases from J, with 10 bases between. The germline V gene encodes CDR1 MNHEY and CDR2 SVGAGI. The CDR3 extends over 14 amino acids.

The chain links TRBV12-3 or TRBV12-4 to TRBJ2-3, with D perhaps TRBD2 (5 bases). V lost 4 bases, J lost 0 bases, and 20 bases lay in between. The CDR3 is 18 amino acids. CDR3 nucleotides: TGTGCCAGCAGTTCCGGACTGGACGGATTTCCTAGCACAGATACGCAGTATTTT. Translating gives CASSSGLDGFPSTDTQYF.

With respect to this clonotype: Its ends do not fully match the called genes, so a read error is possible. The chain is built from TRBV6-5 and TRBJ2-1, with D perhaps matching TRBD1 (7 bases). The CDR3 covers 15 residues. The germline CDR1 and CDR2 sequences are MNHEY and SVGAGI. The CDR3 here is CASRTEGATYNVQFF. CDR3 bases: TGTGCCAGCAGAACGGAGGGGGCCACCTACAATGTGCAGTTCTTC.

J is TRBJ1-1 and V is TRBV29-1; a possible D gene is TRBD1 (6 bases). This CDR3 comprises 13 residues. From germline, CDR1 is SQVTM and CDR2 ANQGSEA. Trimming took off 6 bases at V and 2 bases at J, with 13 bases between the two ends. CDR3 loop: CSVGRQDNTEAFF. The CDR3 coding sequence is TGCAGCGTGGGACGACAGGACAACACTGAAGCTTTCTTT.